The next 26 T cell receptor beta chains were all read from a single sample in a study of OX40 agonist ivuxolimab in advanced cancers. Here immunoSEQ multiplex PCR was the method, and the copy in TCRdb shows in-frame clones only, minus some. The data show tens of thousands of clones, approximately 78% seen once. The specimen was CD4+ or CD8+ T cells sorted from blood, collected in a trial of the OX40 agonist ivuxolimab. The source is an adult with an advanced solid tumor such as melanoma, head and neck, liver or kidney cancer.

This clone is medium-sized in the sample. This sequence joins TRBV11-2 and TRBJ1-2; D unresolved. CDR1 and CDR2 from the germline V gene are SGHAT and FQNNGV. CDR3 size: 13 residues. V lost 5 bases to trimming and J lost 5 bases, with 12 bases between them. The CDR3 region has the DNA TGTGCCAGCAGCCATCAGAGGGAGTATGGCTACACCTTC. It encodes CASSHQREYGYTF. The full variable domain, with the rest looked up from reference TRBV11-2 and TRBJ1-2, is EAGVAQSPRYKIIEKRQSVAFWCNPISGHATLYWYQQILGQGPKLLIQFQNNGVVDDSQLPKDRFSAERLKGVDSTLKIQPAKLEDSAVYLCASSHQREYGYTFGSGTRLTVV.

The chain couples TRBV5-4 to TRBJ2-2, with 7 bases matching TRBD1. CDR1 is SGHNT and CDR2 is YYREEE in the germline V gene (reference sequence). There are 15 residues in the CDR3. V dropped 4 bases and J dropped 2; count of bases not matched to a gene: 5. CDR3 sequence reads: CASSPGQFNTGELFF. The CDR3 region has the DNA TGTGCCAGCAGCCCGGGACAGTTTAACACCGGGGAGCTGTTTTTT.

The rearrangement links TRBV29-1 to TRBJ1-3; no firm D call. Trimming removed 2 bases from V and 4 bases from J, with 12 bases in between. The CDR3 spans 14 residues. In germline, CDR1 is SQVTM, CDR2 ANQGSEA. As DNA, the CDR3 is TGCAGCGTTGAATCGGGCTCCCAGGGAAACACCATATATTTT. It yields the protein CSVESGSQGNTIYF.

Here the CDR3 reads CASSRDRDWGYTF. The CDR3 DNA follows: TGTGCCAGCAGCCGGGACAGGGATTGGGGCTACACCTTC. V is TRBV7-2 and J is TRBJ1-2; 9 nucleotides agree with TRBD1. V lost 5 bases and J lost 8; bases outside the gene matches: 6. Per the germline V gene, CDR1 is SGHTA and CDR2 is FQGNSA. The CDR3 sequence is 13 residues long.

J is TRBJ1-3 and V is TRBV28; 8 bases fit TRBD1. J lost 16 bases, V lost 2 bases, and 13 bases had no gene match. CDR3 length: 14 amino acids. CDR1 and CDR2 from the germline V gene are MDHEN and SYDVKM. The CDR3 loop is CASSLRGTGHLYYF. CDR3 DNA: TGTGCCAGCAGTTTACGGGGGACAGGTCACCTCTACTATTTT.

The DNA for the CDR3 is TGTGCCAGCAGCCAACCGTCGCATACAGGGCCGGGGGGAAACACCATATATTTT. Protein sequence: CASSQPSHTGPGGNTIYF. The chain carries TRBV4-2 and TRBJ1-3; weak D call: TRBD1 (6 bases). Trimming stripped 2 bases from V and 4 bases from J, with 21 bases between. The CDR3 loop spans 18 amino acids. The germline CDR1 and CDR2 sequences are LGHNA and YNFKEQ.

The gene calls are TRBV5-1 and TRBJ2-7, with D possibly called TRBD1 or TRBD2 (5 bases each). Between the trimmed V and J ends, which lost 0 bases and 5 bases, there was a span of 18 bases. In germline, CDR1 is SGHRS, CDR2 YFSETQ. The CDR3 is 16 residues long. The CDR3 nucleotides read TGCGCCAGCAGCTTGGGGGGGAGTGCGGGTACGGACGAGCAGTACGTC. Translating gives CASSLGGSAGTDEQYV.

V is TRBV5-6 and J is TRBJ1-2; D is perhaps TRBD1 (5 bases). Germline V CDR1 and CDR2: SGHDT, YYEEEE. V was trimmed by 7 bases and J by 5 bases, leaving 21 bases between them. This CDR3 contains 15 residues. CDR3 sequence (DNA): TGTGCCAGCCGATTCGGATTCAGGGTTCGGTATGGCTACACCTTC. It specifies CASRFGFRVRYGYTF.

J is TRBJ2-3 and V is TRBV7-9; D tentatively fits TRBD1 or TRBD2 (7 bases each). CDR1 is SEHNR, CDR2 FQNEAQ, per germline (reference sequence). V lost 5 bases to trimming and J lost 4 bases, with 25 bases between them. The CDR3 contains 18 residues. CDR3 coding DNA: TGTGCCAGCAGCCCTGGCGGGGGAAGGGGGCAAATCTCAGATACGCAGTATTTT. Amino acids: CASSPGGGRGQISDTQYF.

The gene calls are TRBV28 and TRBJ1-5; TRBD1 might be the D (5 bases). Germline V gives CDR1 MDHEN, CDR2 SYDVKM. Trimming took 3 bases from V and 7 from J, leaving 10 bases between them. This CDR3 has 13 amino acids. CDR3 region: CASSLLQGQPQHF. The CDR3 coding sequence is TGTGCCAGCAGTTTGTTGCAGGGACAGCCCCAGCATTTT.

This clone was observed once. A read error may produce the germline difference seen at one junction end. The chain is built from TRBV28 and TRBJ2-3, with 7 bases aligning to TRBD1. The CDR3 is made up of 15 amino acids. CDR1 MDHEN and CDR2 SYDVKM come from the germline V gene. CDR3 region: CASSLSGTVSDTQYF. CDR3 DNA: TGTGCCAGCAGCTTATCCGGGACAGTCTCCGATACGCAGTATTTT.

J is TRBJ1-5 and V is TRBV7-2; D unclear. The V end lost 1 base, the J end lost 3 bases, and 10 bases lay between the germline ends. From germline, CDR1 is SGHTA and CDR2 FQGNSA. The CDR3 runs 15 residues. CDR3 DNA sequence: TGTGCCAGCAGCTTAGTAGGGTCTATCAATCAGCCCCAGCATTTT. It specifies CASSLVGSINQPQHF.

At least ten counts were recorded for this clone. This sequence joins TRBV2 and TRBJ1-4, with no clear D. CDR1 is SNHLY, CDR2 FYNNEI, per germline. The V gene lost 5 bases and the J gene lost 8 bases, with 9 bases spanning the gap. This CDR3 spans 12 amino acids. CDR3 in amino acids: CASSRVEEKLFF. The CDR3 region has the DNA TGTGCCAGCAGTCGGGTCGAAGAAAAACTGTTTTTT.

The chain uses TRBV10-1 and TRBJ2-1; 16 bases align to TRBD2. The CDR3 consists of 17 residues. CDR1 WNHNN and CDR2 SYGVQD come from the germline V gene (reference sequence). The V gene end was trimmed by 4 bases and the J gene end by 4 bases; junction bases not matched to a gene: 4. CDR3 nucleotide sequence: TGCGCCAGCAGTGCAGGGACTAGCGGGAGGGAATACAATGAGCAGTTCTTC. Translating gives CASSAGTSGREYNEQFF.

The gene calls are TRBV5-1 and TRBJ2-3, with D perhaps TRBD2 (5 bases). Germline CDR1 reads SGHRS; CDR2 reads YFSETQ. V dropped 7 bases and J dropped 2 bases, with 14 bases sitting between them. This CDR3 has 14 residues. The CDR3 protein is CASRGIDFTDTQYF. The CDR3 coding sequence is TGCGCCAGCCGGGGAATAGATTTCACAGATACGCAGTATTTT.

The rearrangement uses TRBV6-1 and TRBJ1-5; TRBD1 matches 8 bases. The junction had 7 bases not matched to a gene; V was cut back by 7 bases and J by 2 bases. In germline, CDR1 is MNHNS, CDR2 SASEGT. There are 15 residues in the CDR3. CDR3 in amino acids: CASNGQGSGNQPQHF. CDR3 nucleotides: TGTGCCAGCAATGGACAGGGTTCTGGCAATCAGCCCCAGCATTTT.

The chain recombines TRBV7-2 with TRBJ2-2; 8 nucleotides match TRBD2. The length of the CDR3 is 15 residues. Germline lookup yields CDR1 SGHTA and CDR2 FQGNSA. Unmatched junction bases numbered 3, after V lost 5 bases and J lost 1 base. The CDR3 sequence: CASSVSGKNTGELFF. The CDR3 nucleotides read TGTGCCAGCAGCGTTAGCGGGAAGAACACCGGGGAGCTGTTTTTT.

The V call is TRBV4-3, the J call TRBJ1-6; D is possibly TRBD1 (5 bases). CDR1 LGHNA and CDR2 YSLEER come from the germline V gene. V was pared by 1 base and J by 4 bases, with 8 bases between. This CDR3 is 15 amino acids long. The CDR3 loop is CASSQVGGYNSPLHF. In DNA form, the CDR3 reads TGCGCCAGCAGCCAAGTCGGGGGTTATAATTCACCCCTCCACTTT.

This rearrangement joins TRBV6-4 to TRBJ2-3; TRBD2 agrees at 11 bases. The CDR3 has 17 amino acids. The trim removed 4 bases at V and 2 bases at J, leaving 8 bases unmatched. Germline lookup yields CDR1 MRHNA and CDR2 SNTAGT. This CDR3 is CASSAQGLAVNTDTQYF. CDR3 bases: TGTGCCAGCAGTGCTCAGGGACTAGCGGTTAACACAGATACGCAGTATTTT.

About this clone itself: Within the sample, other DNA sequences also encode this same CDR3. V and J are TRBV28 and TRBJ2-3; 12 positions agree with TRBD2. CDR3 length equals 15 residues. Germline V gives CDR1 MDHEN, CDR2 SYDVKM. V trimming: 5 bases; J trimming: 1 base; junction bases outside the gene matches: 1. Here the CDR3 reads CASSLAGGGTDTQYF. The CDR3 bases are TGTGCCAGCAGTCTAGCGGGAGGGGGCACAGATACGCAGTATTTT.

This clone was picked up one time. The V gene is TRBV30, the J gene TRBJ2-2; 13 nucleotides line up with TRBD2. V shed 3 bases and J 5 bases; nucleotides not matched to a gene: 6. This CDR3 spans 16 amino acids. CDR1 and CDR2 (germline): GTSNPN, SVGIG (reference sequence). CDR3 sequence reads: CAWRGLAGVRTGELFF. For the CDR3, the DNA is TGTGCCTGGAGAGGACTAGCGGGAGTTCGAACCGGGGAGCTGTTTTTT.

The chain is built from TRBV4-1 and TRBJ2-1, with 7 bases matching TRBD2. Germline V CDR1 and CDR2: MGHRA, YSYEKL. The CDR3 is 18 residues long. V lost 0 bases, J lost 0 bases, and 8 bases stayed unmatched. The chain's CDR3 is CASSQEASGKGSYNEQFF. DNA of the CDR3: TGCGCCAGCAGCCAAGAGGCTAGCGGTAAGGGCTCCTACAATGAGCAGTTCTTC.

The V gene is TRBV6-4, the J gene TRBJ2-6, with 8 bases that match TRBD1. V shed 2 bases, J shed 1 base, and the junction held 1 base outside the gene matches. CDR1 is MRHNA and CDR2 is SNTAGT in the germline V gene. The CDR3 length is 16 residues. Here the CDR3 DNA reads TGTGCCAGCAGTGACAACAGGGGGTCTGGGGCCAACGTCCTGACTTTC. Translating gives CASSDNRGSGANVLTF.

This chain uses TRBV19 with TRBJ1-2; D not resolved. The CDR3 is made up of 13 amino acids. Trimming shortened V by 5 bases and J by 7 bases, and 14 bases separated the two germline ends. Germline CDR1 LNHDA, CDR2 SQIVND (reference sequence). The CDR3 spells CASSFRTDGGYTF. The CDR3 DNA reads TGTGCCAGTAGTTTTAGAACCGACGGTGGCTACACCTTC.

The CDR3 DNA reads as TGTGCCAGCAGCTTAGGGAGGGGGACCATAGGTTTCTATAATTCACCCCTCCACTTT. Translating it yields CASSLGRGTIGFYNSPLHF. The chain joins TRBV7-2 to TRBJ1-6, with D perhaps TRBD1 (6 bases). The CDR3 is made up of 19 amino acids. CDR1 and CDR2 from the germline V gene are SGHTA and FQGNSA. The V gene lost 1 base and the J gene lost 3 bases, with 19 bases spanning the gap. The complete variable domain, with remaining parts taken from reference TRBV7-2 and TRBJ1-6, reads GAGVSQSPSNKVTEKGKDVELRCDPISGHTALYWYRQSLGQGLEFLIYFQGNSAPDKSGLPSDRFSAERTGGSVSTLTIQRTQQEDSAVYLCASSLGRGTIGFYNSPLHFGNGTRLTVT.

The chain recombines TRBV18 with TRBJ2-5, with D possibly TRBD2 on 5 matching bases. Per the germline V gene, CDR1 is KGHSH and CDR2 is LQKENI. The CDR3 length is 14 residues. V lost 6 bases and J lost 4, with 15 bases in between. CDR3 DNA: TGTGCCAGCTCCCTAATTGAAGGAGGAGAGACCCAGTACTTC. Encoded protein: CASSLIEGGETQYF.